These 32 T cell receptor beta chains were all obtained from the same sample, sequenced in a study of cytomegalovirus exposure and HLA in healthy donors. Use of 60 Vbeta and 13 Jbeta primers characterized the PCR. Here immunoSEQ multiplex PCR was the method, and the copy in TCRdb shows in-frame clones only, minus some. The sample records about 120,000 clones, around three quarters being singletons. Sequencing was performed on PBMCs. The origin of the receptors is a man aged 25 to 40 in good health and CMV-seropositive.

This clone was recorded only once. V gene TRBV5-1 combines with J gene TRBJ2-1; 12 nucleotides align to TRBD2. Germline trimming cut 0 bases from V and 6 bases from J; bases unmatched to any gene: 13. This CDR3 is built from 19 residues. Germline CDR1 is SGHRS and CDR2 is YFSETQ. CDR3 loop: CASSLVWTSGTEGGNEQFF. CDR3 DNA: TGCGCCAGCAGCTTGGTTTGGACTAGCGGGACCGAAGGGGGCAATGAGCAGTTCTTC. Filled out from reference TRBV5-1 and TRBJ2-1, the complete variable domain reads KAGVTQTPRYLIKTRGQQVTLSCSPISGHRSVSWYQQTPGQGLQFLFEYFSETQRNKGNFPGRFSGRQFSNSRSEMNVSTLELGDSALYLCASSLVWTSGTEGGNEQFFGPGTRLTVL.

With regard to this clone: Germline is not matched at one junction end, which may reflect a read error. The gene calls are TRBV7-9 and TRBJ1-2, with 8 bases lining up with TRBD1. This CDR3 is built from 16 residues. Germline-derived CDR1 and CDR2 are SEHNR and FQNEAQ (reference sequence). CDR3 in DNA: TGTTCCAGCAGCTCACGCGCAGGGGGCAAGGACTATGGCTACACCTTC. As protein: CSSSSRAGGKDYGYTF. Full variable domain (outside the CDR3, taken from reference TRBV7-9 and TRBJ1-2): DTGVSQNPRHKITKRGQNVTFRCDPISEHNRLYWYRQTLGQGPEFLTYFQNEAQLEKSRLLSDRFSAERPKGSFSTLEIQRTEQGDSAMYLCSSSSRAGGKDYGYTFGSGTRLTVV.

V and J are TRBV19 and TRBJ2-5; D call uncertain. The CDR3 spans 14 residues. Germline CDR1 LNHDA, CDR2 SQIVND (reference sequence). The germline V and J ends were trimmed by 1 base and 1 base, with 7 bases remaining between them. The CDR3 DNA is TGTGCCAGTAGTATAGGTACCGGCCAAGAGACCCAGTACTTC. It specifies CASSIGTGQETQYF. Looking up the rest from reference TRBV19 and TRBJ2-5 gives the full variable domain: DGGITQSPKYLFRKEGQNVTLSCEQNLNHDAMYWYRQDPGQGLRLIYYSQIVNDFQKGDIAEGYSVSREKKESFPLTVTSAQKNPTAFYLCASSIGTGQETQYFGPGTRLLVL.

The rearrangement links TRBV2 to TRBJ2-5; D is unresolved. V was pared by 7 bases and J by 5 bases, with 14 bases between. The germline V gene has CDR1 SNHLY and CDR2 FYNNEI. The CDR3 sequence is 13 residues long. CDR3 nucleotide sequence: TGTGCCAGCAAGGTTCAGCCGAGGGAGACCCAGTACTTC. This gives the protein CASKVQPRETQYF.

This clone showed up just a few times. CDR3 protein: CASHQGTGPYEQYF. The CDR3 region has the DNA TGTGCCAGCCACCAGGGGACAGGGCCCTACGAGCAGTACTTC. This chain links TRBV6-1 with TRBJ2-5; TRBD1 matches 9 bases. The end of the DNA is better explained by TRBJ2-7, so the J call may be wrong. The V gene's germline CDR1 is MNHNS and CDR2 SASEGT. This CDR3 is 14 amino acids long.

The chain has TRBV5-8 and TRBJ2-1; perhaps TRBD2 as D (5 bases). Germline CDR1 and CDR2: SGHTS and YDEGEE. The CDR3 is 16 residues long. Trimming cost V 4 bases and J 3 bases, with 17 bases left between them. CDR3 sequence: CASSTEELAVYNEQFF. In DNA form, the CDR3 reads TGTGCCAGCAGCACGGAGGAGCTAGCAGTCTACAATGAGCAGTTCTTC. The full variable domain, completed using reference TRBV5-8 and TRBJ2-1, is EAGVTQSPTHLIKTRGQQATLRCSPISGHTSVYWYQQALGLGLQFLLWYDEGEERNRGNFPPRFSGRQFPNYSSELNVNALELEDSALYLCASSTEELAVYNEQFFGPGTRLTVL.

This clone was counted between two and nine times. The rearrangement joins TRBV7-3 to TRBJ2-2; TRBD1 matches 9 bases. Looked up from germline, CDR1 is SGHTA and CDR2 is FQGTGA. The CDR3 is 15 residues long. V was pared by 4 bases and J by 1 base, with 1 base of the junction left unmatched. CDR3 DNA: TGTGCCAGCAGCTCGGGACAGGGGAACACCGGGGAGCTGTTTTTT. This translates into CASSSGQGNTGELFF.

There are a few counts of this clone. V gene TRBV10-3 combines with J gene TRBJ2-5, with D possibly TRBD1 on 5 matching bases. The length of the CDR3 is 14 residues. Germline loops: CDR1 ENHRY, CDR2 SYGVKD. V was shortened by 2 bases and J by 5 bases, with 12 bases between the two germline ends. CDR3 protein: CAISEAGPGETQYF. The DNA of the CDR3 is TGTGCCATCAGTGAGGCCGGGCCAGGGGAGACCCAGTACTTC.

V usage is TRBV11-2 and J usage is TRBJ2-1; TRBD2 aligns across 7 bases. CDR3 size: 15 residues. Germline loops: CDR1 SGHAT, CDR2 FQNNGV. Unmatched junction bases numbered 4, after V lost 5 bases and J lost 0 bases. The CDR3 sequence is CASSPRGSSYNEQFF. In DNA, the CDR3 is TGTGCCAGCAGCCCACGCGGGAGCTCCTACAATGAGCAGTTCTTC.

The chain joins TRBV30 to TRBJ1-6; D remains ambiguous. The V end lost 0 bases, the J end lost 10 bases, and 22 bases lay between the germline ends. Germline loops: CDR1 GTSNPN, CDR2 SVGIG (reference sequence). This CDR3 has 17 amino acids. The CDR3 DNA is TGTGCCTGGAGTGTACCCCCCCAAAAGACACAACGATCACCCCTCCACTTT. This codes for CAWSVPPQKTQRSPLHF.

This chain connects TRBV11-2 to TRBJ2-5, with 8 bases fitting TRBD2. The J segment lost 2 bases and the V segment lost 3 bases, leaving 5 bases of the junction unmatched. The CDR3 is made up of 15 amino acids. Germline CDR1 SGHAT, CDR2 FQNNGV. CDR3 nucleotides: TGTGCCAGCAGCTTTAATAGCGGGGCTCAAGAGACCCAGTACTTC. Translating gives CASSFNSGAQETQYF.

This chain connects TRBV19 to TRBJ2-5; 7 positions agree with TRBD1. CDR1 is LNHDA and CDR2 is SQIVND in the germline V gene (reference sequence). The length of the CDR3 is 15 residues. V lost 5 bases to trimming and J lost 3 bases; unmatched junction nucleotides: 9. Written as DNA, the CDR3 is TGTGCCAGTAGTCCAACCGGGACAGCGAAAGAGACCCAGTACTTC. It yields the protein CASSPTGTAKETQYF.

This sequence joins TRBV6-6 and TRBJ2-5, with 9 bases aligning to TRBD1. The CDR3 consists of 16 residues. J lost 1 base, V lost 7 bases, and 10 bases had no gene match. The germline CDR1 and CDR2 sequences are MNHNY and SVGAGI (reference sequence). CDR3 residues: CASITGQGTPQETQYF. The CDR3 DNA reads TGTGCCAGCATCACGGGACAGGGTACCCCCCAAGAGACCCAGTACTTC.

The chain couples TRBV5-1 to TRBJ2-1; 7 nucleotides align to TRBD1. Per germline, CDR1 SGHRS and CDR2 YFSETQ. Trimming cost V 0 bases and J 15 bases; bases outside gene matches: 9. CDR3 length: 13 residues. This CDR3 reads CASSLGSRQGWFF. In DNA, the CDR3 is TGCGCCAGCAGCTTGGGATCGAGACAGGGTTGGTTCTTC.

This clone was counted between two and nine times. The rearrangement links TRBV6-6 to TRBJ2-7, with D tentatively TRBD1 (5 bases). This CDR3 is built from 16 residues. V lost 6 bases to trimming and J lost 0 bases, with 18 bases between them. Germline V lookup: CDR1 MNHNY, CDR2 SVGAGI (reference sequence). CDR3 protein: CASSPPRGADSYEQYF. The CDR3 DNA follows: TGTGCCAGCAGCCCCCCCCGTGGGGCCGACTCCTACGAGCAGTACTTC.

The V call is TRBV19, the J call TRBJ2-4; weak D call: TRBD1 (6 bases). This CDR3 comprises 13 residues. V dropped 4 bases and J dropped 7 bases, with 11 bases sitting between them. Per the germline V gene, CDR1 is LNHDA and CDR2 is SQIVND (reference sequence). DNA for the CDR3: TGTGCCAGTAGTACAGACAGGAAGAACATTCAGTACTTC. Its translation: CASSTDRKNIQYF.

The V gene is TRBV7-9, the J gene TRBJ2-7; D may be TRBD2 (6 bases). Trimming pared 8 bases from V and 6 bases from J, leaving 23 bases between. Germline V CDR1 and CDR2: SEHNR, FQNEAQ (reference sequence). CDR3 length equals 15 residues. CDR3 in DNA: TGTGCCAGCTCCGATCAGGGACTCGGGGACCCCGAGCAGTACTTC. Translating gives CASSDQGLGDPEQYF.

This clone came up a few times. This sequence joins TRBV9 and TRBJ1-2; D may be TRBD1 (5 bases). V lost 4 bases and J lost 2, with 9 bases in between. Germline CDR1 and CDR2: SGDLS and YYNGEE. The CDR3 has 13 residues. The CDR3 loop is CASSPDINYGYTF. The CDR3 nucleotides read TGTGCCAGCAGCCCGGACATCAACTATGGCTACACCTTC.

The chain has TRBV6-4 and TRBJ2-7; D gene ambiguous. This CDR3 spans 15 amino acids. The germline CDR1 and CDR2 sequences are MRHNA and SNTAGT. V shed 4 bases and J shed 3 bases, with 16 bases lying between them. The CDR3 region is CASSVTDDRLYEQYF. The CDR3, as DNA: TGTGCCAGCAGTGTCACAGACGACCGCCTCTACGAGCAGTACTTC.

This chain connects TRBV5-1 to TRBJ2-2, with 12 bases lining up with TRBD1. Germline V gene sequence: CDR1 SGHRS, CDR2 YFSETQ. The J segment lost 4 bases and the V segment lost 4 bases, leaving 5 bases of the junction unmatched. This CDR3 region has 16 residues. This CDR3 reads CASSLGQGAGTGELFF. The CDR3 region has the DNA TGCGCCAGCAGCCTGGGACAGGGGGCAGGCACCGGGGAGCTGTTTTTT.

This chain uses TRBV7-9 with TRBJ1-1, with TRBD1 matching 7 bases. CDR3 length: 14 residues. V shed 1 base and J 4 bases; nucleotides not matched to a gene: 3. In germline, CDR1 is SEHNR, CDR2 FQNEAQ (reference sequence). The CDR3 loop reads CASSLGQGSTEAFF. In nucleotides, the CDR3 is TGTGCCAGCAGCTTAGGACAGGGCTCCACTGAAGCTTTCTTT.

The V call is TRBV6-5, the J call TRBJ2-7; 7 bases agree with TRBD1. This CDR3 comprises 15 residues. Germline V gene data show CDR1 as MNHEY and CDR2 as SVGAGI. Trimming cost V 11 bases and J 5 bases; bases outside gene matches: 18. CDR3 sequence reads: CASQERQGSWNEQYF. The CDR3 DNA is TGTGCCTCTCAAGAGAGACAGGGTTCTTGGAACGAGCAGTACTTC.

The J gene is TRBJ2-7, the V gene TRBV7-9, with TRBD1 matching 8 bases. CDR3 length: 16 amino acids. Germline V gives CDR1 SEHNR, CDR2 FQNEAQ (reference sequence). V was pared by 2 bases and J by 0 bases, with 6 bases of the junction left unmatched. The CDR3 loop reads CASSLYGGQDSYEQYF. CDR3 coding DNA: TGTGCCAGCAGCTTATATGGGGGACAGGACTCCTACGAGCAGTACTTC.

This chain connects TRBV7-8 to TRBJ2-7, with 11 bases identical to TRBD1. Germline CDR1 SGHVS, CDR2 FQNEAQ. The CDR3 runs to 15 residues. The junction had 2 bases not matched to a gene; V was cut back by 4 bases and J by 0 bases. CDR3 nucleotide sequence: TGTGCCAGCAGCTCCGGGACAGGGGGCTCCTACGAGCAGTACTTC. This codes for CASSSGTGGSYEQYF.

This clone appeared a single time. The rearrangement joins TRBV25-1 to TRBJ1-2; D is possibly TRBD1 (6 bases). V lost 4 bases and J lost 2, with 11 bases in between. The germline V gene has CDR1 MGHDK and CDR2 SYGVNS. This CDR3 contains 14 residues. In nucleotides, the CDR3 is TGTGCCAGCAGTGGCGCCCAGGGGAACTATGGCTACACCTTC. This translates into CASSGAQGNYGYTF.

This clone was seen more than once but under ten times. V is TRBV10-1 and J is TRBJ1-6; TRBD1 agrees at 12 bases. CDR1 is WNHNN and CDR2 is SYGVQD in the germline V gene (reference sequence). The V segment lost 5 bases and the J segment 9 bases; nucleotides outside the gene matches: 2. The CDR3 loop spans 14 amino acids. The CDR3 DNA follows: TGCGCCAGCAGTTCGGGACAGGGGGCTTCACCCCTCCACTTT. Encoded protein: CASSSGQGASPLHF.

This clone appeared a single time. V gene TRBV4-1 combines with J gene TRBJ2-4; 9 bases fit TRBD1. CDR1 is MGHRA, CDR2 YSYEKL, per germline. Trimming cost V 4 bases and J 5 bases; bases outside gene matches: 6. The CDR3 covers 15 residues. The CDR3 reads CASSRYTGGENIQYF. CDR3 coding DNA: TGCGCCAGCAGCCGCTATACAGGGGGCGAAAACATTCAGTACTTC.

This clone is a singleton in its sample. The V and J genes are TRBV5-8 and TRBJ2-1; TRBD2 is a possible D gene (6 bases). The V gene's germline CDR1 is SGHTS and CDR2 YDEGEE. CDR3 length: 14 amino acids. V lost 5 bases, J lost 3 bases, and 12 bases lay in between. The CDR3 nucleotides are TGTGCCAGCAGTCGCGGGGCTGTCTACAATGAGCAGTTCTTC. Protein: CASSRGAVYNEQFF.

V and J are TRBV2 and TRBJ2-5; perhaps TRBD1 as D (5 bases). V was pared by 6 bases and J by 2 bases, with 13 bases between. The CDR3 is 14 amino acids. Looked up from germline, CDR1 is SNHLY and CDR2 is FYNNEI. This CDR3 reads CASRRTLGQETQYF. The CDR3 DNA reads TGTGCCAGCAGGCGGACACTGGGACAAGAGACCCAGTACTTC.

The chain has TRBV19 and TRBJ1-4; TRBD1 matches 8 bases. The germline CDR1 and CDR2 sequences are LNHDA and SQIVND (reference sequence). After removal of 5 bases from V and 4 bases from J, the junction contained 3 bases not matched to a gene. This CDR3 is 14 amino acids long. The CDR3 region is CASSDRGGNEKLFF. The CDR3 DNA is TGTGCCAGTAGTGACAGGGGAGGTAATGAAAAACTGTTTTTT.

The chain links TRBV5-6 to TRBJ1-5; D gene ambiguous. Trimming took 3 bases from V and 0 from J, leaving 4 bases between them. Germline V gene sequence: CDR1 SGHDT, CDR2 YYEEEE. The CDR3 contains 13 residues. The CDR3 loop is CASSSYSNQPQHF. CDR3 sequence (DNA): TGTGCCAGCAGCTCGTATAGCAATCAGCCCCAGCATTTT.

This clone was seen once. J is TRBJ1-2 and V is TRBV7-9; TRBD1 might be the D (6 bases). V gave up 5 bases and J gave up 5 bases, with 18 bases separating them. Looked up from germline, CDR1 is SEHNR and CDR2 is FQNEAQ (reference sequence). The CDR3 totals 15 residues. CDR3 loop: CASSNQDSPPYGYTF. CDR3 coding DNA: TGTGCCAGCAGCAACCAGGACAGCCCCCCGTATGGCTACACCTTC.